These T cell receptor beta chains were read from a single sample in a study of T cells after yellow fever vaccination. TCRdb recomputed calls from the 5' RACE reads with MiXCR, one row per CDR3 protein. Here the sample spans some 49,000 distinct CDR3 sequences, around 6.8% being singletons. Sequenced here: PBMCs, either bulk or a sorted T-cell subset (CD4+, CD8+, memory, or dextramer-sorted; not recorded which), sampled 45 days after the yellow fever booster vaccination. Every receptor here comes from a man aged 25 to 40 who received the YFV17D yellow fever vaccine. The CDR3 runs from the conserved cysteine through the conserved F or W. A D gene is named only where the DNA matches it firmly. Only part of the rows carry a size: once, few, many, or a class if the clone is expanded.

>TRBJ2-2|15|TRBD2|few|TRBV5-1
CASSLLAGSDGELFF
TGCGCCAGCAGCTTACTAGCGGGATCGGACGGGGAGCTGTTTTTT
>TRBJ2-1|10|-|few|TRBV20-1
CSAGLTEQFF
TGCAGTGCGGGACTTACTGAGCAGTTCTTC
>TRBJ2-3|11|-|many|TRBV20-1
CSARVRDTQYF
TGCAGTGCACGGGTTAGAGATACGCAGTATTTT
>TRBJ2-1|17|TRBD2|many|TRBV5-4
CASSLASGAGGYNEQFF
TGTGCCAGCAGCTTGGCCTCAGGGGCGGGGGGCTACAATGAGCAGTTCTTC
>TRBJ2-3|13|-|-|TRBV24-1
CATSQSPTDTQYF
TGTGCCACCAGTCAGAGCCCCACAGATACGCAGTATTTT
>TRBJ2-7|13|TRBD2|many|TRBV29-1
CSVVGSGRYEQYF
TGCAGCGTTGTTGGGAGCGGGAGGTACGAGCAGTACTTC
>TRBJ1-2|13|-|many|TRBV5-1
CASSMDTDYGYTF
TGCGCCAGCAGCATGGACACGGACTATGGCTACACCTTC
>TRBJ1-3|14|TRBD1|many|TRBV12-3/TRBV12-4
CASRRQGAGNTIYF
TGTGCCAGCAGAAGACAGGGGGCTGGAAACACCATATATTTT
>TRBJ1-1|13|-|many|TRBV7-2
CASSLTRPTEAFF
TGTGCCAGCAGCTTAACGAGACCCACTGAAGCTTTCTTT
>TRBJ2-3|14|TRBD1|few|TRBV9
CASSAGGWTDTQYF
TGTGCCAGCAGCGCAGGGGGCTGGACAGATACGCAGTATTTT
>TRBJ2-5|12|-|many|TRBV18
CASSPQQETQYF
TGTGCCAGCTCACCACAACAAGAGACCCAGTACTTC
>TRBJ1-2|14|TRBD1|many|TRBV28
CASSLSGQGYGYTF
TGTGCCAGCAGTTTATCGGGACAGGGGTATGGCTACACCTTC
>TRBJ2-7|14|TRBD2|-|TRBV7-2
CASSLASGTYEQYF
TGTGCCAGCAGCTTAGCTAGCGGGACCTACGAGCAGTACTTC
>TRBJ2-3|16|TRBD1|-|TRBV11-2
CASSLLAGGGTDTQYF
TGTGCCAGCAGCTTACTCGCAGGGGGCGGCACAGATACGCAGTATTTT
>TRBJ2-3|14|-|many|TRBV28
CASSFGASTDTQYF
TGTGCCAGCAGTTTCGGGGCGTCCACAGATACGCAGTATTTT
>TRBJ2-2|16|TRBD2|many|TRBV4-2
CASSQDRGLAAGELFF
TGTGCCAGCAGCCAAGACCGCGGACTAGCAGCCGGGGAGCTGTTTTTT
>TRBJ1-5|14|TRBD1|many|TRBV10-3
CAISEGQVNQPQHF
TGTGCCATCAGTGAGGGACAGGTCAATCAGCCCCAGCATTTT
>TRBJ2-1|16|-|few|TRBV7-2
CASSLLWVRGVDEQFF
TGTGCCAGCAGCTTACTGTGGGTCCGGGGCGTCGATGAGCAGTTCTTC